These 26 T cell receptor beta chains were all obtained from the same sample, sequenced in a study of blood T cell repertoires in COVID-19. The protocol was immunoSEQ multiplex PCR, while the TCRdb copy is restricted to in-frame clones and leaves out a portion. The sample holds about 480,000 clones, less than 90% seen once. The sequencing input was PBMCs or T cells enriched from blood (not recorded which). The receptors come from a woman aged 55-69 years who had recovered from COVID-19.

The chain recombines TRBV11-3 with TRBJ1-2; D may be TRBD1 (5 bases). The length of the CDR3 is 16 residues. The V end lost 2 bases, the J end lost 2 bases, and 15 bases lay between the germline ends. CDR1 and CDR2 (germline): SGHNT, YENEEA. The CDR3 loop reads CASSLSLVNRNYGYTF. The CDR3 DNA sequence: TGTGCCAGCAGCTTAAGTTTAGTAAACAGGAACTATGGCTACACCTTC.

The chain combines TRBV5-4 with TRBJ1-2; D not resolved. Germline CDR1 is SGHNT and CDR2 is YYREEE (reference sequence). V was cut by 4 bases and J by 6 bases, with 16 bases left in between. This CDR3 is built from 14 residues. This CDR3 is CASSPGEGPHGYTF. DNA of the CDR3: TGTGCCAGCAGCCCCGGCGAGGGCCCCCATGGCTACACCTTC.

V and J are TRBV19 and TRBJ2-3; D is perhaps TRBD2 (7 bases). Trimming removed 8 bases from V and 4 bases from J, with 16 bases in between. Germline V gene data show CDR1 as LNHDA and CDR2 as SQIVND (reference sequence). This CDR3 is 14 amino acids long. CDR3 in DNA: TGTGCCAGTCGAGGGGGGGGGCTCGCAGATACGCAGTATTTT. It specifies CASRGGGLADTQYF.

This rearrangement joins TRBV15 to TRBJ2-3, with D possibly being TRBD2 (7 bases). The CDR3 is 14 residues long. From germline, CDR1 is LNHNV and CDR2 YYDKDF (reference sequence). Trimming shortened V by 6 bases and J by 6 bases, and 16 bases separated the two germline ends. CDR3 amino acids: CATRGGAGTDTQYF. DNA for the CDR3: TGTGCCACCAGGGGGGGGGCGGGGACTGATACGCAGTATTTT.

The genes are TRBV6-1 and TRBJ2-7, with a tentative D call TRBD1 (6 bases). Trimming pared 0 bases from V and 0 bases from J, leaving 12 bases between. The germline gives CDR1 MNHNS, CDR2 SASEGT. This CDR3 contains 16 residues. The CDR3 DNA is TGTGCCAGCAGTGAAGCGCATGGGACAAGCTCCTACGAGCAGTACTTC. It specifies CASSEAHGTSSYEQYF.

The V gene is TRBV3-1 (or the pseudogene TRBV3-2), the J gene TRBJ1-6; D perhaps matches TRBD1 (5 bases). The germline gives CDR1 LGHDT, CDR2 YNNKEL (reference sequence). Between the trimmed V and J ends, which lost 6 bases and 6 bases, there was a span of 12 bases. CDR3 length: 14 amino acids. Here the CDR3 reads CASRVGGSNSPLHF. The CDR3 DNA is TGTGCCAGCAGAGTGGGGGGGAGTAATTCACCCCTCCACTTT.

The rearrangement joins TRBV6-5 to TRBJ1-2, with TRBD1 as a possible D gene (5 bases). The V gene's germline CDR1 is MNHEY and CDR2 SVGAGI. Between the trimmed V and J ends, which lost 5 bases and 8 bases, there was a span of 15 bases. This CDR3 has 13 amino acids. This CDR3 reads CASSPPGGRGYTF. The CDR3 nucleotides read TGTGCCAGCAGTCCTCCGGGGGGACGCGGCTACACCTTC.

The chain is built from TRBV2 and TRBJ2-7; 8 nucleotides agree with TRBD1. The germline V gene has CDR1 SNHLY and CDR2 FYNNEI. The CDR3 loop spans 15 amino acids. Unmatched junction bases numbered 12, after V lost 5 bases and J lost 6 bases. For the CDR3, the DNA is TGTGCCAGCAGTCAAAGAGGACAGGGTGGCTCCGAGCAGTACTTC. This sequence encodes CASSQRGQGGSEQYF.

The chain employs TRBV15 and TRBJ2-7, with 9 nucleotides matching TRBD1. The CDR3 loop spans 14 amino acids. The V segment lost 3 bases and the J segment 3 bases; nucleotides outside the gene matches: 3. Germline CDR1 LNHNV, CDR2 YYDKDF (reference sequence). CDR3: CATSRGQGIYEQYF. The CDR3 region has the DNA TGTGCCACCAGCAGGGGACAGGGTATCTACGAGCAGTACTTC.

The CDR3 reads CASTGLYGYTF. In nucleotides, the CDR3 is TGTGCCAGTACAGGTCTCTATGGCTACACCTTC. The chain carries TRBV6-6 and TRBJ1-2; the D gene is possibly TRBD1 (5 bases). Trimming cost V 9 bases and J 4 bases, with 9 bases left between them. The germline CDR1 and CDR2 sequences are MNHNY and SVGAGI (reference sequence). The CDR3 spans 11 residues.

The CDR3 region has the DNA TGTGCCAGCAGTATCCTAGCGGGGGGGGACACCGGGGAGCTGTTTTTT. It encodes CASSILAGGDTGELFF. V and J are TRBV27 and TRBJ2-2, with TRBD2 matching 12 bases. Germline CDR1 and CDR2: MNHEY and SMNVEV (reference sequence). Germline trimming cut 5 bases from V and 3 bases from J; bases unmatched to any gene: 4. The CDR3 contains 16 residues.

The chain employs TRBV11-2 and TRBJ2-1; the match to TRBD1 covers 9 bases. The CDR3 length is 16 residues. Trimming removed 2 bases from V and 2 bases from J; junction bases left unmatched: 4. The V gene's germline CDR1 is SGHAT and CDR2 FQNNGV. CDR3 nucleotides: TGTGCCAGCAGCTTAATCAGACAGGGGGCCTACAATGAGCAGTTCTTC. Translation: CASSLIRQGAYNEQFF.

This chain uses TRBV5-1 with TRBJ2-1, with D maybe TRBD1 (6 bases). Per the germline V gene, CDR1 is SGHRS and CDR2 is YFSETQ. V was cut by 3 bases and J by 5 bases, with 9 bases left in between. The CDR3 has 13 residues. CDR3 in amino acids: CASSSDSNNEQFF. CDR3 in DNA: TGCGCCAGCAGCTCGGACAGTAACAATGAGCAGTTCTTC.

The chain joins TRBV5-6 to TRBJ1-4; 10 bases map to TRBD1. The CDR3 has 18 amino acids. J lost 4 bases, V lost 4 bases, and 13 bases had no gene match. Germline loops: CDR1 SGHDT, CDR2 YYEEEE. In DNA form, the CDR3 reads TGTGCCAGCAGCCAGGAAGGATGGACAGGGGGGATTAATGAAAAACTGTTTTTT. Residues: CASSQEGWTGGINEKLFF.

The rearrangement links TRBV21-1 to TRBJ2-5; TRBD1, the table's D call, was not compared with the DNA. TRBV21-1 is a listed pseudogene. The CDR3 has 16 amino acids. Written as DNA, the CDR3 is TGTGCCAGCAGCAACCCGACAGGGGGTACCCAAGAGACCCAGTACTTC. Translated, it gives CASSNPTGGTQETQYF.

The chain joins TRBV10-1 to TRBJ2-7, with 7 bases identical to TRBD1. V shed 6 bases, J shed 3 bases, and the junction held 20 bases outside the gene matches. This CDR3 has 18 residues. CDR1 is WNHNN, CDR2 SYGVQD, per germline (reference sequence). In DNA form, the CDR3 reads TGCGCCAGCAGCCACAGGGAAAGGACAGGCCTTGGGTTCTACGAGCAGTACGTC. Residues: CASSHRERTGLGFYEQYV.

V usage is TRBV18 and J usage is TRBJ1-5; TRBD1 matches at 10 bases. Trimming at V came to 6 bases and at J to 2 bases, leaving 10 bases not matched to a gene. Germline lookup yields CDR1 KGHSH and CDR2 LQKENI. There are 17 residues in the CDR3. The CDR3 sequence: CASSSRGTGERNQPQHF. The CDR3 DNA follows: TGTGCCAGCTCGTCCCGCGGGACAGGGGAGCGCAATCAGCCCCAGCATTTT.

The rearrangement joins TRBV11-2 to TRBJ2-5; 7 nucleotides align to TRBD1. Germline CDR1 reads SGHAT; CDR2 reads FQNNGV. The CDR3 extends over 15 amino acids. V was clipped by 1 base and J by 5 bases; unmatched bases: 7. The CDR3 bases are TGTGCCAGCAGCTTAGGGGGACAGTCCTCTGAGACCCAGTACTTC. Encoded protein: CASSLGGQSSETQYF. The whole variable domain, filled in from reference TRBV11-2 and TRBJ2-5, reads EAGVAQSPRYKIIEKRQSVAFWCNPISGHATLYWYQQILGQGPKLLIQFQNNGVVDDSQLPKDRFSAERLKGVDSTLKIQPAKLEDSAVYLCASSLGGQSSETQYFGPGTRLLVL.

The V call is TRBV20-1, the J call TRBJ2-5; D is unresolved. The CDR3 runs to 13 residues. V was pared by 3 bases and J by 5 bases, with 13 bases between. Germline-derived CDR1 and CDR2 are DFQATT and SNEGSKA (reference sequence). The CDR3: CSASPWSGETQYF. CDR3 sequence (DNA): TGCAGTGCTAGTCCATGGTCCGGGGAGACCCAGTACTTC.

The chain has TRBV15 and TRBJ1-5; the D gene is possibly TRBD1 (5 bases). CDR3 length equals 15 residues. The V gene's germline CDR1 is LNHNV and CDR2 YYDKDF (reference sequence). Deletions cut 4 bases from V and 5 bases from J, with 15 bases between. The CDR3 DNA is TGTGCCACCAGCATTAGCAGGGCTTTAGATCAGCCCCAGCATTTT. Its protein product is CATSISRALDQPQHF.

This chain connects TRBV5-6 to TRBJ1-5, with TRBD1 identical over 7 bases. Germline trimming cut 0 bases from V and 6 bases from J; bases unmatched to any gene: 6. The CDR3 contains 15 residues. Germline-derived CDR1 and CDR2 are SGHDT and YYEEEE. The CDR3, as DNA: TGTGCCAGCAGCTTGGAACAGGGGAAGGTTCAGCCCCAGCATTTT. This encodes CASSLEQGKVQPQHF. Looking up the rest from reference TRBV5-6 and TRBJ1-5 gives the full variable domain: DAGVTQSPTHLIKTRGQQVTLRCSPKSGHDTVSWYQQALGQGPQFIFQYYEEEERQRGNFPDRFSGHQFPNYSSELNVNALLLGDSALYLCASSLEQGKVQPQHFGDGTRLSIL.

The chain has TRBV27 and TRBJ1-1; D unresolved. Germline V gives CDR1 MNHEY, CDR2 SMNVEV (reference sequence). The CDR3 consists of 14 residues. V shed 6 bases and J shed 0 bases, with 11 bases lying between them. Here the CDR3 DNA reads TGTGCCAGCAGGACACGGAATTTGAACACTGAAGCTTTCTTT. It codes for CASRTRNLNTEAFF.

The chain has TRBV7-8 and TRBJ2-3; D is possibly TRBD2 (7 bases). V lost 1 base to trimming and J lost 13 bases, with 18 bases between them. The germline V gene encodes CDR1 SGHVS and CDR2 FQNEAQ. This CDR3 is 14 amino acids long. CDR3 DNA sequence: TGTGCCAGCAGCTTAGAGGGGGGGCAGGGGAAGAAGTATTTT. Encoded protein: CASSLEGGQGKKYF.

The CDR3 region has the DNA TGTGCCAGCAGTGAGTACAGAAGCCACAATCAGCCCCAGCATTTT. This encodes CASSEYRSHNQPQHF. V is TRBV28 and J is TRBJ1-5; D remains ambiguous. The CDR3 consists of 15 residues. Germline lookup yields CDR1 MDHEN and CDR2 SYDVKM. The V end was cut by 5 bases, the J end by 3 bases, with 14 bases between. The variable domain in full, completed from reference TRBV28 and TRBJ1-5, reads DVKVTQSSRYLVKRTGEKVFLECVQDMDHENMFWYRQDPGLGLRLIYFSYDVKMKEKGDIPEGYSVSREKKERFSLILESASTNQTSMYLCASSEYRSHNQPQHFGDGTRLSIL.

The rearrangement joins TRBV18 to TRBJ2-7, with 10 nucleotides matching TRBD1. The trim removed 4 bases at V and 3 bases at J, leaving 3 bases unmatched. CDR1 is KGHSH and CDR2 is LQKENI in the germline V gene. The CDR3 covers 14 residues. CDR3 DNA sequence: TGTGCCAGCTCACGGGGGACAGGGGACTACGAGCAGTACGTC. It yields the protein CASSRGTGDYEQYV.

Details on this clone: Other nucleotide sequences from this sample produce the same CDR3. The genes are TRBV24-1 and TRBJ1-1; tentatively, D is TRBD1 (6 bases). Germline assignment: CDR1 KGHDR and CDR2 SFDVKD. V dropped 5 bases and J dropped 4 bases, with 7 bases sitting between them. The CDR3 covers 12 residues. This CDR3 reads CATSGGGTEAFF. DNA of the CDR3: TGTGCCACCAGTGGAGGGGGCACTGAAGCTTTCTTT.